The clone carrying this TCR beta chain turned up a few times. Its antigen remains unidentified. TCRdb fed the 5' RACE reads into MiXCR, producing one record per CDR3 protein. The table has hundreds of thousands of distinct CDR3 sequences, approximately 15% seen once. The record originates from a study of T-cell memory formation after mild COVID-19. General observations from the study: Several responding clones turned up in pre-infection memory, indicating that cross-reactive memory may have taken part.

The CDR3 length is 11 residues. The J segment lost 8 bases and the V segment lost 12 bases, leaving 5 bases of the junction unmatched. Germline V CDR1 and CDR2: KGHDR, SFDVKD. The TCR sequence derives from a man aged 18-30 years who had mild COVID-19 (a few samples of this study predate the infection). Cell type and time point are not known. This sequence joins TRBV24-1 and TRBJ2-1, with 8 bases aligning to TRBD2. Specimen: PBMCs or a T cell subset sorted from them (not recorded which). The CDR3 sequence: CAAGGVDEQFF. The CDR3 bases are TGTGCCGCGGGGGGCGTCGATGAGCAGTTCTTC.